Described below is a single T cell receptor (beta chain) sequence and its context. The antigen is unknown. CDR3 length equals 16 residues. Germline values: CDR1 SGDLS, CDR2 YYNGEE. The ends were cut back, 0 bases at V and 2 bases at J, with 9 bases in the middle. This entry belongs to a study of shared clonotypes between healthy human individuals. For the study at large: A couple of women and a few men aged 18 to 49 made up the donors. Whole-study results and caveats: Among non-shared clonotypes, generation probabilities were lower than among those shared by all four donors.

Authors' data handling: ImmunoSEQ sequences covered only the junction and lacked quality scores; filtering therefore differed. Clones were read by immunoSEQ multiplex PCR, and TCRdb kept only the in-frame ones, dropping some. V, J and clone size are those of that table, while D and trimming were read from the DNA. Found here are 2 million to 3 million clones, approximately 93% of them singletons; the top ten hold approximately 0.35%. The clonotype originates from a young man in good health. Some clones in this sample may be carry-over from other donors' samples. The V gene is TRBV9, the J gene TRBJ2-6, with a possible D match to TRBD2 (7 bases). Sequencing used naive CD4+ T cells from PBMCs. Subset given: CD45RA+ positively selected. CDR3 coding DNA: TGTGCCAGCAGCGTAGCGGGGGGCGCTGGGGCCAACGTCCTGACTTTC. It encodes CASSVAGGAGANVLTF.